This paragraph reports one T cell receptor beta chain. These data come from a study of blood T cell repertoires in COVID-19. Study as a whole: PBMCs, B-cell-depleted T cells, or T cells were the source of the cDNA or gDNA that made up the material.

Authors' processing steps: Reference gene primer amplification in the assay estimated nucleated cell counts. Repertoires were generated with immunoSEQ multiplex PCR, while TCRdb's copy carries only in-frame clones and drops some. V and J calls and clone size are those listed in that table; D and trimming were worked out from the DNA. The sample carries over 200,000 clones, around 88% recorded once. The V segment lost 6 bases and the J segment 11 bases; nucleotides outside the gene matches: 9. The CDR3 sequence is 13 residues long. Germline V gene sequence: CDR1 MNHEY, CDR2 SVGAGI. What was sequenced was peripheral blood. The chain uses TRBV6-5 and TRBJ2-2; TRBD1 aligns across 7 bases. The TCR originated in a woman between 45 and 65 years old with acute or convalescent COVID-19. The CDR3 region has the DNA TGTGCCAGCAGGCCGGGACAGATAAGAGAGCTGTTTTTT. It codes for CASRPGQIRELFF.